The 29 T cell receptor beta chains given below trace back to one sample, sequenced in a study of T cells in tuberculosis. The table came from immunoSEQ multiplex PCR; TCRdb's copy has only in-frame clones and leaves some out. The table includes some 90,000 clones, under 95% detected once. Cells were sorted from thawed PBMC rested overnight and stained with GMM-loaded CD1B tetramer, viability dye and anti-CD3. C32 glucose monomycolate from Rhodococcus equi was loaded onto the CD1B tetramers. Sequencing input: CD1b-GMM tetramer-negative cells sorted from PBMCs. Receptor source: an adult woman with latent tuberculosis.

This sequence joins TRBV6-1 and TRBJ2-2; tentative D call: TRBD1 (5 bases). The CDR3 length is 14 residues. Trimming cost V 7 bases and J 3 bases, with 12 bases left between them. Germline values: CDR1 MNHNS, CDR2 SASEGT. The CDR3 DNA reads TGTGCCAGCACCACAAAACAGGACACCGGGGAGCTGTTTTTT. Protein: CASTTKQDTGELFF.

The rearrangement links TRBV18 to TRBJ1-4; 9 nucleotides align to TRBD1. The J segment lost 5 bases and the V segment lost 0 bases, leaving 4 bases of the junction unmatched. The CDR3 length is 16 residues. Looked up from germline, CDR1 is KGHSH and CDR2 is LQKENI. The CDR3 nucleotides read TGTGCCAGCTCACCACCTCGGGGGACAGGGAATGAAAAACTGTTTTTT. It translates to CASSPPRGTGNEKLFF.

This chain joins TRBV5-6 and TRBJ1-1; TRBD1 matches at 7 bases. The germline CDR1 and CDR2 sequences are SGHDT and YYEEEE. CDR3 length: 17 residues. V lost 1 base to trimming and J lost 0 bases; unmatched junction nucleotides: 9. CDR3 region: CASSLLAGGIMNTEAFF. In DNA form, the CDR3 reads TGTGCCAGCAGCTTGCTAGCAGGGGGTATCATGAACACTGAAGCTTTCTTT.

The V gene is TRBV11-1, the J gene TRBJ1-1, with D perhaps TRBD1 (6 bases). V was shortened by 5 bases and J by 5 bases, with 15 bases between the two germline ends. Germline V gene data show CDR1 as SGHAT and CDR2 as FQDESV (reference sequence). This CDR3 is 14 amino acids long. The DNA for the CDR3 is TGTGCCAGCAGCAAACGTCCAGGGGTTACTGAAGCTTTCTTT. It codes for CASSKRPGVTEAFF.

This clone was counted once. V gene TRBV5-1 combines with J gene TRBJ2-5, with D possibly TRBD1 on 6 matching bases. CDR3 size: 15 residues. Looked up from germline, CDR1 is SGHRS and CDR2 is YFSETQ. Between the trimmed V and J ends, which lost 5 bases and 1 base, there was a span of 15 bases. The CDR3 loop is CASRIAQGVQETQYF. CDR3 nucleotide sequence: TGCGCCAGCAGGATTGCACAGGGAGTCCAAGAGACCCAGTACTTC.

The genes are TRBV2 and TRBJ2-3; a weak D match, TRBD1 (5 bases). The V end was cut by 6 bases, the J end by 4 bases, with 17 bases between. Germline assignment: CDR1 SNHLY and CDR2 FYNNEI. The CDR3 is 15 residues long. The CDR3 region has the DNA TGTGCCAGCAGACCCGACAGAGTCTCAGCAGATACGCAGTATTTT. Amino acids: CASRPDRVSADTQYF.

V gene TRBV19 combines with J gene TRBJ2-3, with D perhaps TRBD2 (7 bases). The V and J ends lost 5 bases and 8 bases respectively, with 17 bases between them. Looked up from germline, CDR1 is LNHDA and CDR2 is SQIVND (reference sequence). The CDR3 covers 14 residues. The CDR3 spells CASSVAGAEGTQYF. The CDR3 DNA follows: TGTGCCAGTAGTGTCGCGGGGGCCGAGGGTACGCAGTATTTT.

About this clone: At the DNA level, this CDR3 is encoded by other sequences in the same sample as well. The CDR3 DNA reads TGTGCCAGCAGCTTGGGCACGGGAGGCTACACCTTC. The encoded protein is CASSLGTGGYTF. This rearrangement joins TRBV5-6 to TRBJ1-2; no reliable D call. This CDR3 comprises 12 residues. V lost 0 bases and J 8 bases, leaving 8 bases between the germline ends. Germline assignment: CDR1 SGHDT and CDR2 YYEEEE.

This sequence joins TRBV4-1 and TRBJ1-2; TRBD1 agrees at 10 bases. CDR3 length equals 15 residues. Germline CDR1 MGHRA, CDR2 YSYEKL. The trim removed 3 bases at V and 1 base at J, leaving 2 bases unmatched. The CDR3, as DNA: TGCGCCAGCAGCCACGGGACAGGGGATAACTATGGCTACACCTTC. Translated, it gives CASSHGTGDNYGYTF.

V gene TRBV6-5 combines with J gene TRBJ1-5; 8 bases agree with TRBD1. This CDR3 spans 15 amino acids. Germline V gene lookup returns CDR1 MNHEY and CDR2 SVGAGI. The ends lost 2 bases at V and 3 bases at J; junction bases unmatched: 3. CDR3 sequence reads: CASSYGQGNNQPQHF. The CDR3 coding sequence is TGTGCCAGCAGTTACGGACAGGGTAACAATCAGCCCCAGCATTTT.

This clone was detected only once. The rearrangement links TRBV6-5 to TRBJ1-1; no firm D call. This CDR3 has 13 amino acids. The V gene's germline CDR1 is MNHEY and CDR2 SVGAGI. V lost 2 bases to trimming and J lost 6 bases, with 10 bases between them. The CDR3 bases are TGTGCCAGCAGTTACAGGAGGACTCCTGAAGCTTTCTTT. Encoded protein: CASSYRRTPEAFF.

Concerning this clone: A junction end diverges from the germline sequence, so it may reflect a read error. The chain uses TRBV7-7 and TRBJ2-1; perhaps TRBD1 as D (5 bases). From germline, CDR1 is SSHAT and CDR2 FNYEAQ (reference sequence). The CDR3 is 15 amino acids. For the CDR3, the DNA is TGTGCTAGCAGCTTAGGGGCCGCTCAGCTCAATGAGCAGTTCTTC. It is translated as CASSLGAAQLNEQFF.

About this clone itself: Mismatch with germline at one junction end may stem from a read error. V and J are TRBV7-7 and TRBJ2-3; 7 nucleotides line up with TRBD2. The germline gives CDR1 SSHAT, CDR2 FNYEAQ (reference sequence). CDR3 length: 17 amino acids. In nucleotides, the CDR3 is TGTGCTAGCAGCTTATGGCCTAGCGGAGTAAGCACAGATACGCAGTATTTT. Translation: CASSLWPSGVSTDTQYF.

This rearrangement joins TRBV2 to TRBJ2-5; 12 bases are a match to TRBD1. The CDR3 sequence is 18 residues long. Trimming at V came to 4 bases and at J to 7 bases, leaving 16 bases not matched to a gene. Per the germline V gene, CDR1 is SNHLY and CDR2 is FYNNEI. CDR3 sequence (DNA): TGTGCCAGCAGTGGGGAGGGGGACAGGGGGCATGGAATGAGGACCCAGTACTTC. This codes for CASSGEGDRGHGMRTQYF.

This clone was seen just once. The V gene is TRBV5-1, the J gene TRBJ2-3; TRBD1 might be the D (6 bases). The CDR3 has 15 residues. The V gene lost 3 bases and the J gene lost 5 bases, with 16 bases spanning the gap. Germline values: CDR1 SGHRS, CDR2 YFSETQ. The CDR3 reads CASSSGDIRVDTQYF. CDR3 bases: TGCGCCAGCAGCTCTGGGGACATTAGGGTAGATACGCAGTATTTT.

The rearrangement links TRBV25-1 to TRBJ2-5, with 9 bases fitting TRBD2. CDR1 and CDR2 (germline): MGHDK, SYGVNS. V gave up 3 bases and J gave up 4 bases; unmatched junction bases: 15. The CDR3 totals 18 residues. The CDR3: CASSEGGGGGAVLETQYF. The CDR3 DNA sequence: TGTGCCAGCAGTGAGGGTGGCGGCGGGGGGGCTGTGTTAGAGACCCAGTACTTC.

The chain carries TRBV7-2 and TRBJ2-5, with D possibly TRBD2 on 6 matching bases. The length of the CDR3 is 18 residues. The V gene lost 4 bases and the J gene lost 5 bases, with 26 bases spanning the gap. Germline lookup yields CDR1 SGHTA and CDR2 FQGNSA. CDR3 residues: CASSWGVGRRGPQETQYF. The CDR3 DNA sequence: TGTGCCAGCAGCTGGGGGGTGGGACGGCGGGGTCCGCAGGAGACCCAGTACTTC.

This chain joins TRBV7-8 and TRBJ1-5; TRBD1 agrees at 7 bases. Per the germline V gene, CDR1 is SGHVS and CDR2 is FQNEAQ. The V segment lost 5 bases and the J segment 9 bases; nucleotides outside the gene matches: 7. The length of the CDR3 is 13 residues. The CDR3, as DNA: TGTGCCAGCAGCCCGACAGGGCCGGGGCCCCAGCATTTT. The encoded protein is CASSPTGPGPQHF.

In this sample, this clone turned up a few times. The V and J genes are TRBV6-1 and TRBJ2-7; 9 nucleotides agree with TRBD1. V trimming: 4 bases; J trimming: 5 bases; junction bases outside the gene matches: 9. The CDR3 is 15 residues long. Germline lookup yields CDR1 MNHNS and CDR2 SASEGT. The CDR3, as DNA: TGTGCCAGCAGTGTTAGGCCGGGACAGGGTGACGAGCAGTACTTC. Residues: CASSVRPGQGDEQYF.

The chain recombines TRBV5-1 with TRBJ1-4, with 7 bases lining up with TRBD1. CDR3 size: 16 residues. Germline CDR1 is SGHRS and CDR2 is YFSETQ. V was pared by 4 bases and J by 1 base, with 7 bases of the junction left unmatched. In DNA form, the CDR3 reads TGCGCCAGCAGCCTCGGACAGGCACTAACTAATGAAAAACTGTTTTTT. Translated, it gives CASSLGQALTNEKLFF.

The chain uses TRBV7-3 and TRBJ2-7; TRBD2 might be the D (5 bases). Germline values: CDR1 SGHTA, CDR2 FQGTGA. V lost 1 base, J lost 4 bases, and 8 bases lay in between. This CDR3 has 13 amino acids. CDR3 in DNA: TGTGCCAGCAGCTTAAACAGCGGATACGAGCAGTACGTC. Residues: CASSLNSGYEQYV.

The rearrangement uses TRBV6-5 and TRBJ2-3; the match to TRBD1 covers 7 bases. The junction had 7 bases not matched to a gene; V was cut back by 6 bases and J by 4 bases. Germline V lookup: CDR1 MNHEY, CDR2 SVGAGI. The CDR3 covers 14 residues. CDR3 DNA sequence: TGTGCCAGCAGGGCCAGGGGGATTGCAGATACGCAGTATTTT. It is translated as CASRARGIADTQYF.

The CDR3 bases are TGTGCCAGCAGCTGGGCCGCGGGGAAGGGGCACACTGAAGCTTTCTTT. It specifies CASSWAAGKGHTEAFF. The chain is built from TRBV11-2 and TRBJ1-1; D perhaps matches TRBD1 (5 bases). V was clipped by 4 bases and J by 3 bases, with 18 bases between them. The CDR3 runs 16 residues. Germline V gives CDR1 SGHAT, CDR2 FQNNGV.

V is TRBV7-9 and J is TRBJ1-1, with a weak D call TRBD1 (5 bases). Trimming left V 5 bases short and J 6 bases short, with 10 bases between. CDR1 and CDR2 from the germline V gene are SEHNR and FQNEAQ (reference sequence). This CDR3 comprises 12 residues. CDR3 DNA: TGTGCCAGCAGCACCAGGGTCCCTGAAGCTTTCTTT. This codes for CASSTRVPEAFF.

The chain combines TRBV27 with TRBJ1-1; possible D gene TRBD1, 6 bases. V dropped 0 bases and J dropped 4 bases, with 12 bases sitting between them. CDR3 length equals 15 residues. Germline CDR1 MNHEY, CDR2 SMNVEV (reference sequence). The CDR3 spells CASSLSWQGSTEAFF. CDR3 nucleotide sequence: TGTGCCAGCAGTTTATCGTGGCAGGGGTCCACTGAAGCTTTCTTT.

This clone was recorded once. The chain links TRBV30 to TRBJ1-1, with unresolved D. V dropped 0 bases and J dropped 3 bases, with 11 bases sitting between them. Germline assignment: CDR1 GTSNPN and CDR2 SVGIG (reference sequence). The CDR3 has 14 amino acids. CDR3 loop: CAWSVRREDTEAFF. In DNA form, the CDR3 reads TGTGCCTGGAGTGTACGCCGGGAAGACACTGAAGCTTTCTTT.

J is TRBJ2-7 and V is TRBV6-5, with 9 bases matching TRBD1. Germline values: CDR1 MNHEY, CDR2 SVGAGI. The CDR3 consists of 14 residues. V dropped 6 bases and J dropped 4; count of bases not matched to a gene: 7. The CDR3 DNA reads as TGTGCCAGCAGCCCGGGACAGGGTAGTTACGAGCAGTACTTC. It specifies CASSPGQGSYEQYF.

The V and J genes are TRBV19 and TRBJ1-5; 7 positions match TRBD1. CDR1 LNHDA and CDR2 SQIVND come from the germline V gene (reference sequence). The CDR3 runs to 19 residues. V dropped 5 bases and J dropped 3; count of bases not matched to a gene: 19. The CDR3 is CASSPSPPAGGGDNQPQHF. CDR3 nucleotides: TGTGCCAGTAGTCCAAGTCCACCGGCAGGGGGAGGTGACAATCAGCCCCAGCATTTT.

This chain uses TRBV11-2 with TRBJ1-4; D is perhaps TRBD1 (5 bases). V was trimmed by 4 bases and J by 5 bases, leaving 14 bases between them. CDR1 SGHAT and CDR2 FQNNGV come from the germline V gene. The CDR3 covers 15 residues. CDR3 sequence: CASSSTRDLNEKLFF. CDR3 nucleotide sequence: TGTGCCAGCAGCTCCACCCGGGACTTGAATGAAAAACTGTTTTTT.